These 14 T cell receptor beta chains originate from one sample sequenced in a study of shared clonotypes between healthy human individuals. Sequencing used immunoSEQ multiplex PCR; TCRdb keeps in-frame clones, though not all of them. Of about 1.5 million clones in the sample, 95% to 99% were seen once. The sample taken for sequencing was naive CD4+ T cells sorted from blood. Noted subset: CD45RA+ positively selected. The receptors were sampled from a man aged 25 to 40 in good health.

The rearrangement uses TRBV12-5 and TRBJ1-1, with D uncertain. CDR1 LGHNT and CDR2 FRNRAP come from the germline V gene. The length of the CDR3 is 12 residues. Trimming pared 1 base from V and 9 bases from J, leaving 9 bases between. CDR3 sequence (DNA): TGTGCTAGTGGTTTGGCCGGGCTGAAAGCTTTCTTT. It specifies CASGLAGLKAFF. Full variable domain (remainder filled in from reference TRBV12-5 and TRBJ1-1): DARVTQTPRHKVTEMGQEVTMRCQPILGHNTVFWYRQTMMQGLELLAYFRNRAPLDDSGMPKDRFSAEMPDATLATLKIQPSEPRDSAVYFCASGLAGLKAFFGQGTRLTVV.

V usage is TRBV25-1 and J usage is TRBJ1-2; 11 bases align to TRBD1. The germline gives CDR1 MGHDK, CDR2 SYGVNS. V shed 2 bases and J 6 bases; nucleotides not matched to a gene: 5. The CDR3 consists of 15 residues. CDR3 in DNA: TGTGCCAGCAGTGAAAACGGACAGGGGGCAAATGGCTACACCTTC. Protein sequence: CASSENGQGANGYTF.

The V call is TRBV30, the J call TRBJ1-5; a weak D match, TRBD1 (5 bases). The CDR3 is 13 amino acids. The V gene lost 4 bases and the J gene lost 8 bases, with 15 bases spanning the gap. Germline lookup yields CDR1 GTSNPN and CDR2 SVGIG (reference sequence). Here the CDR3 DNA reads TGTGCCTGGACCACCGGACGGGGGGAGCCCCAGCATTTT. Translated, it gives CAWTTGRGEPQHF.

The V and J genes are TRBV4-2 and TRBJ2-3; no reliable D call. The CDR3 loop spans 17 amino acids. From germline, CDR1 is LGHNA and CDR2 YNFKEQ. Trimming shortened V by 1 base and J by 3 bases, and 17 bases separated the two germline ends. The CDR3 is CASSQGLDLTGTDTQYF. The CDR3 nucleotides read TGTGCCAGCAGCCAAGGCTTGGACCTAACCGGGACAGATACGCAGTATTTT.

The chain joins TRBV7-9 to TRBJ2-1; D not resolved. The V gene lost 1 base and the J gene lost 8 bases, with 6 bases spanning the gap. Germline CDR1 SEHNR, CDR2 FQNEAQ (reference sequence). This CDR3 is 12 amino acids long. CDR3 nucleotide sequence: TGTGCCAGCAGCTTAGGTCGGGATGAGCAGTTCTTC. Protein sequence: CASSLGRDEQFF.

To note about this clone: Other DNA sequences in this sample translate to the same CDR3. The genes are TRBV5-1 and TRBJ2-7; no clear D. The CDR3 is 14 amino acids. In germline, CDR1 is SGHRS, CDR2 YFSETQ. Trimming stripped 4 bases from V and 0 bases from J, with 11 bases between. The CDR3 DNA reads TGCGCCAGCAGCCTTGGTGGAAGCTCCTACGAGCAGTACTTC. Translating it yields CASSLGGSSYEQYF.

CDR3 sequence: CASSSNHGGELFF. CDR3 sequence (DNA): TGCGCCAGCAGCTCCAATCATGGCGGGGAGCTGTTTTTT. The chain uses TRBV5-1 and TRBJ2-2; D is ambiguous. This CDR3 is built from 13 residues. Germline CDR1 SGHRS, CDR2 YFSETQ. V lost 3 bases, J lost 7 bases, and 10 bases lay in between. The entire variable domain, with the rest obtained from reference TRBV5-1 and TRBJ2-2, is as follows: KAGVTQTPRYLIKTRGQQVTLSCSPISGHRSVSWYQQTPGQGLQFLFEYFSETQRNKGNFPGRFSGRQFSNSRSEMNVSTLELGDSALYLCASSSNHGGELFFGEGSRLTVL.

This rearrangement joins TRBV30 to TRBJ2-5; no definite D call. This CDR3 comprises 11 residues. Trimming removed 0 bases at V and 4 bases at J, with 3 bases between. Germline-derived CDR1 and CDR2 are GTSNPN and SVGIG (reference sequence). CDR3 nucleotides: TGTGCCTGGAGTGTACCAGAGACCCAGTACTTC. Protein product: CAWSVPETQYF.

The DNA of the CDR3 is TGTGCCAGCAGCCCCTATCCAGGGGGCGCGGAGACCCAGTACTTC. The encoded protein is CASSPYPGGAETQYF. The chain couples TRBV2 to TRBJ2-5; the match to TRBD1 covers 8 bases. CDR1 is SNHLY, CDR2 FYNNEI, per germline. V was clipped by 6 bases and J by 5 bases; unmatched bases: 11. This CDR3 has 15 residues.

The chain carries TRBV27 and TRBJ1-4; D not certain. Germline V CDR1 and CDR2: MNHEY, SMNVEV (reference sequence). The CDR3 loop spans 16 amino acids. V lost 1 base and J lost 5, with 14 bases in between. The CDR3: CASSLFKGLPNEKLFF. The CDR3 DNA follows: TGTGCCAGCAGTTTATTTAAAGGGCTCCCAAATGAAAAACTGTTTTTT. Full variable domain (missing parts from reference TRBV27 and TRBJ1-4): EAQVTQNPRYLITVTGKKLTVTCSQNMNHEYMSWYRQDPGLGLRQIYYSMNVEVTDKGDVPEGYKVSRKEKRNFPLILESPSPNQTSLYFCASSLFKGLPNEKLFFGSGTQLSVL.

This chain connects TRBV18 to TRBJ2-1, with 14 bases that match TRBD2. V gave up 4 bases and J gave up 10 bases; unmatched junction bases: 9. Germline V gene data show CDR1 as KGHSH and CDR2 as LQKENI. The CDR3 extends over 16 amino acids. The CDR3 DNA reads as TGTGCCAGCTCACAGTCGGGACTAGCGGGAGTTGGAGAGCAGTTCTTC. Its protein product is CASSQSGLAGVGEQFF.

This chain links TRBV19 with TRBJ1-1, with 11 bases identical to TRBD1. The CDR3 loop spans 16 amino acids. The germline V gene has CDR1 LNHDA and CDR2 SQIVND (reference sequence). Losses at the gene ends were 5 bases for V and 5 bases for J; bases not matched to a gene: 10. In DNA form, the CDR3 reads TGTGCCAGTAGTCCCTGGGACAGGGGGATACGAACTGAAGCTTTCTTT. As protein: CASSPWDRGIRTEAFF.

The CDR3 spells CASSFRQNTEAFF. Written as DNA, the CDR3 is TGTGCCAGCAGCTTCAGACAGAACACTGAAGCTTTCTTT. This chain links TRBV11-3 with TRBJ1-1; D call uncertain. The CDR3 sequence is 13 residues long. The germline gives CDR1 SGHNT, CDR2 YENEEA. The V and J ends lost 3 bases and 1 base respectively, with 6 bases between them.

The chain has TRBV19 and TRBJ2-1; D perhaps matches TRBD2 (5 bases). The CDR3 sequence is 11 residues long. Germline CDR1 and CDR2: LNHDA and SQIVND (reference sequence). Trimming left V 10 bases short and J 7 bases short, with 11 bases between. The CDR3 sequence: CATATGNEQFF. CDR3 nucleotide sequence: TGTGCCACCGCGACGGGGAATGAGCAGTTCTTC. Full variable domain (outside the CDR3, taken from reference TRBV19 and TRBJ2-1): DGGITQSPKYLFRKEGQNVTLSCEQNLNHDAMYWYRQDPGQGLRLIYYSQIVNDFQKGDIAEGYSVSREKKESFPLTVTSAQKNPTAFYLCATATGNEQFFGPGTRLTVL.